This is a list of T cell receptor beta chains from one sample in a study of blood T cell repertoires in COVID-19. Sequenced by immunoSEQ multiplex PCR; TCRdb stores in-frame clones only, minus some. The sample contains about 170,000 clones, about four fifths of which appear only once. Sequenced input: peripheral blood. All receptors come from a man aged 35 to 55 who had recovered from COVID-19. The CDR3 runs from the conserved cysteine through the conserved F or W. A D gene is named only where the DNA matches it firmly. Size is omitted from some rows. Given values are once, few, many or a class for expanded clones.

few	.	TRBV6-5	TRBJ1-6	TGTGCCAGCAGTTACGGGGCCCAGTTTAATAATTCACCCCTCCACTTT	CASSYGAQFNNSPLHF
once	TRBD1	TRBV28	TRBJ1-2	TGTGCCAGCAGTTTCCCAGGGGGTAACTATGGCTACACCTTC	CASSFPGGNYGYTF
.	TRBD1	TRBV28	TRBJ1-2	TGTGCCAGCAGTTTAGTATCCGGGACAGGGGATGGCTACACCTTC	CASSLVSGTGDGYTF
.	.	TRBV12-5	TRBJ2-2	TGTGCTAGTGGTTTCGCAGGGACAACCGGGGAGCTGTTTTTT	CASGFAGTTGELFF
.	.	TRBV19	TRBJ1-4	TGTGCCAGTAGTATCGAAGGGGCTCGGTTCGGTGAAAAACTGTTTTTT	CASSIEGARFGEKLFF
.	TRBD2	TRBV11-3	TRBJ2-1	TGTGCCAGCAGCCCCGCGGGACTAGCGGGTAATGAGCAGTTCTTC	CASSPAGLAGNEQFF
.	.	TRBV29-1	TRBJ2-7	TGCAGCGTTGACAGGGGGGACTACGAGCAGTACTTC	CSVDRGDYEQYF
.	TRBD1	TRBV12-3/TRBV12-4	TRBJ1-2	TGTGCCAGCAGACAACACAGGGGTGGCTACACCTTC	CASRQHRGGYTF
.	.	TRBV28	TRBJ1-1	TGTGCCAGCAGTTTATCGGCTCTTGGGCAAACGAACACTGAAGCTTTCTTT	CASSLSALGQTNTEAFF
once	TRBD2	TRBV20-1	TRBJ2-1	TGCAGTGCTAGTGGGAGGACTAGCGGGAGTCGGGAGCAGTTCTTC	CSASGRTSGSREQFF
.	.	TRBV28	TRBJ2-5	TGTGCCAGCAGCCCTCCTAGCGTTCAAGAGACCCAGTACTTC	CASSPPSVQETQYF
.	TRBD1	TRBV7-2	TRBJ2-7	TGTGCCAGCAGCTTAGGGGGACAGGGTACTGGTGAGCAGTACTTC	CASSLGGQGTGEQYF
.	TRBD2	TRBV6-5	TRBJ2-4	TGTGCCAGCAGGAGCGGGAGGGGCAAAAACATTCAGTACTTC	CASRSGRGKNIQYF
.	.	TRBV11-2	TRBJ1-2	TGTGCCAGCAGCTTATCCGTAATCTATGGCTACACCTTC	CASSLSVIYGYTF
.	.	TRBV27	TRBJ1-1	TGTGCCAGCAGTTTCGGGAGGGCTGAAGCTTTCTTT	CASSFGRAEAFF
.	.	TRBV29-1	TRBJ2-7	TGCAGCGTTGAAGATCTAGGGGTCGCTCGGGAGCAGTACTTC	CSVEDLGVAREQYF
few	.	TRBV7-9	TRBJ2-3	TGTGCCAGCAGCTTCGGGGTGGCGCTGCATACGCAGTATTTT	CASSFGVALHTQYF
.	TRBD2	TRBV27	TRBJ2-5	TGTGCCAGCAGTTTCTTAGCGGGAGGACAAGAGACCCAGTACTTC	CASSFLAGGQETQYF
.	.	TRBV21-1	TRBJ2-4	TGTGCCAGCAGCCGAGCCTCGGGCAAAAACATTCAGTACTTC	CASSRASGKNIQYF
once	.	TRBV5-1	TRBJ2-7	TGCGCCAGCAGCTTTGGAGTTAACTCCTACGAGCAGTACTTC	CASSFGVNSYEQYF
.	.	TRBV11-2	TRBJ1-3	TGTGCCAGCACCCCCGAGGGTGGTGGAAACACCATATATTTT	CASTPEGGGNTIYF
.	.	TRBV6-5	TRBJ1-5	TGTGCCAGCAGTTACTGGCAGGGGCAGCCCCAGCATTTT	CASSYWQGQPQHF
.	.	TRBV18	TRBJ1-4	TGTGCCAGCTCACCTCTGACAGGTTATAATGAAAAACTGTTTTTT	CASSPLTGYNEKLFF
.	.	TRBV18	TRBJ1-5	TGTGCCAGCTCACCTTCGGGATTTAGCAATCAGCCCCAGCATTTT	CASSPSGFSNQPQHF
.	.	TRBV10-3	TRBJ1-1	TGTGCCATCAGTTTACAGGGCACTGAAGCTTTCTTT	CAISLQGTEAFF
once	TRBD1	TRBV7-2	TRBJ2-7	TGTGCCAGCAGCTTCGGGGACAGGACCTACGAGCAGTACTTC	CASSFGDRTYEQYF
.	.	TRBV7-9	TRBJ2-5	TGTGCCAGCAGCTTAGAGTCAGGGAAAGAGACCCAGTACTTC	CASSLESGKETQYF
.	TRBD1	TRBV2	TRBJ2-7	TGTGCCAGCAGTCGGGACAGCGACGAGCAGTACTTC	CASSRDSDEQYF
.	TRBD2	TRBV29-1	TRBJ2-1	TGCAGCGTTGAGGCAGGTACTAGCGGGAGGCGATCCTACAATGAGCAGTTCTTC	CSVEAGTSGRRSYNEQFF
.	.	TRBV27	TRBJ1-1	TGTGCCAGCAGTTACAGGACCCTGGGGGCCACTGAAGCTTTCTTT	CASSYRTLGATEAFF
.	.	TRBV4-3	TRBJ2-6	TGCGCCAGCAGCCAATTACAGGGTCCGCCTGGGGCCAACGTCCTGACTTTC	CASSQLQGPPGANVLTF
.	.	TRBV7-2	TRBJ2-4	TGTGCCAGCAGCTTACAGGGCCTAGCCAAAAACATTCAGTACTTC	CASSLQGLAKNIQYF
.	.	TRBV5-8	TRBJ1-1	TGTGCCAGCAGCTTGTACTGGGCCGAAGCTTTCTTT	CASSLYWAEAFF
.	TRBD2	TRBV30	TRBJ2-7	TGTGCCTGGAGGCGGGAGAGGACCGAGCAGTACTTC	CAWRRERTEQYF
.	TRBD1	TRBV9	TRBJ2-5	TGTGCCAGCAGCGTAGAGTGGACAGGGTACGAGACCCAGTACTTC	CASSVEWTGYETQYF
once	.	TRBV5-4	TRBJ1-1	TGTGCCAGCAGCACCCAACCAGATGAAGCTTTCTTT	CASSTQPDEAFF
.	.	TRBV7-6	TRBJ1-4	TGTGCCAGCAGACCAACAGGGCAGCCTAATGAAAAACTGTTTTTT	CASRPTGQPNEKLFF
.	.	TRBV7-2	TRBJ2-3	TGTGCCAGCAGCTTAGTTCGCGCAGGAGGGTCAGATACGCAGTATTTT	CASSLVRAGGSDTQYF
.	TRBD2	TRBV13	TRBJ2-1	TGTGCCAGCAGCTCTTGGACTAGGACATTTTCCTACAATGAGCAGTTCTTC	CASSSWTRTFSYNEQFF
.	TRBD2	TRBV29-1	TRBJ2-7	TGCAGCGTTGAAAGTGGGAGGGCGAGAGGCTACGAGCAGTACTTC	CSVESGRARGYEQYF
.	.	TRBV4-1	TRBJ2-6	TGCGCCAGCAGCCCGAACAGGGTCACTGGGGCCAACGTCCTGACTTTC	CASSPNRVTGANVLTF
.	.	TRBV27	TRBJ2-3	TGTGCCAGCAGTCACGGGATCGCTGGAGGAGATACGCAGTATTTT	CASSHGIAGGDTQYF
.	TRBD1	TRBV28	TRBJ1-2	TGTGCCAGCAGGGCAACAGGGGGCGTATCTAACTATGGCTACACCTTC	CASRATGGVSNYGYTF
once	.	TRBV4-3	TRBJ1-4	TGCGCCAGCAGCCAAGAAAGGATGGGAGGGAAAGAAAAACTGTTTTTT	CASSQERMGGKEKLFF
.	.	TRBV6-2/TRBV6-3	TRBJ2-3	TGTGCCAGCAGTTGGCTTCAGGGCGGGGACACAGATACGCAGTATTTT	CASSWLQGGDTDTQYF
.	.	TRBV4-3	TRBJ2-7	TGCGCCAGCAGCCAAGATCGGAGGGGTTCATTCTACTACGAGCAGTACTTC	CASSQDRRGSFYYEQYF
.	.	TRBV3-1/TRBV3-2	TRBJ1-6	TGTGCCAGCAGCCAAACAGAAAACTATAATTCACCCCTCCACTTT	CASSQTENYNSPLHF
.	TRBD2	TRBV28	TRBJ2-3	TGTGCCAGCAGTTTAGCGCTAGCGGGAGGGACTCGCACAGATACGCAGTATTTT	CASSLALAGGTRTDTQYF
once	TRBD1	TRBV19	TRBJ2-7	TGTGCCAGTAGTATCACGGGACAGGGTTGGGAGCAGTACTTC	CASSITGQGWEQYF
.	.	TRBV2	TRBJ2-1	TGTGCCAGCAGTCCGACTAACACCTACAATGAGCAGTTCTTC	CASSPTNTYNEQFF
.	.	TRBV28	TRBJ2-4	TGTGCCAGCAGTTTATCCGTTATTCAGTACTTC	CASSLSVIQYF